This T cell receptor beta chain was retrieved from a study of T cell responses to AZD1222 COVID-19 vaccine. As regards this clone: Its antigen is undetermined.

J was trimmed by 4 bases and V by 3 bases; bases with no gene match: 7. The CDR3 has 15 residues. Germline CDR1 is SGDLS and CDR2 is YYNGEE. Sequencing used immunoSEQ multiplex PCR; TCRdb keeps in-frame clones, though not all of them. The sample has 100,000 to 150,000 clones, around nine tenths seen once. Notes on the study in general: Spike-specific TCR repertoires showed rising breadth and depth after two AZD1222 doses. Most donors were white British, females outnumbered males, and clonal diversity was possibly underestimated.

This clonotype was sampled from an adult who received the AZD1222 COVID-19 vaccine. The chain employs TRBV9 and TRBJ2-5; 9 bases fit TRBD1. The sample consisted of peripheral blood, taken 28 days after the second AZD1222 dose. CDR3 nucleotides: TGTGCCAGCAGCGCACAGGGGGCGCTGGGAGAGACCCAGTACTTC. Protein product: CASSAQGALGETQYF.